What follows is one T cell receptor beta chain and its context. This entry comes from a study of blood T cell repertoires in COVID-19. Deletions cut 0 bases from V and 12 bases from J, with 22 bases between. Looked up from germline, CDR1 is SGHRS and CDR2 is YFSETQ. This CDR3 spans 16 amino acids. The method was immunoSEQ multiplex PCR; TCRdb's version includes in-frame clones alone and lacks a portion of them. The profile shows 200,000 to 300,000 clones, about 90% of them singletons. Material: peripheral blood. The receptor comes from a woman in her 30s who had recovered from COVID-19. This chain connects TRBV5-1 to TRBJ2-1, with D perhaps TRBD2 (6 bases). The CDR3 bases are TGCGCCAGCAGCTTGGCTGGGACTCCCGTGTCGGGATGGCAGTTCTTC. Residues: CASSLAGTPVSGWQFF.